Described below is a single TCR beta chain sequence and its context. This sample was included in a study of blood T cell repertoires in COVID-19. The germline V gene encodes CDR1 MDHEN and CDR2 SYDVKM. V lost 6 bases to trimming and J lost 3 bases, with 14 bases between them. The CDR3 totals 14 residues. In assigning cohorts, the study relied on participant-reported clinical history. The recovered donors of Cohort 3 showed two negative PCRs, clearance, or symptom resolution. As originally analysed: For nucleated cells, counts were estimated from reference gene primer amplification. TCRdb's table, derived via immunoSEQ multiplex PCR, lists solely in-frame clones and lacks some. V and J calls and clone size follow that table, whereas D and trimming were derived from the DNA. Here the sample spans about 200,000 clones, just under 85% being singletons.

This TCR derives from a man aged 35 to 55 who had recovered from COVID-19. The J gene is TRBJ1-2, the V gene TRBV28, with D possibly matching TRBD1 (6 bases). Sequenced sample: PBMCs or T cells enriched from blood (not recorded which). DNA of the CDR3: TGTGCCAGCAGCCTGACAGGCGATGACTATGGCTACACCTTC. Residues: CASSLTGDDYGYTF.